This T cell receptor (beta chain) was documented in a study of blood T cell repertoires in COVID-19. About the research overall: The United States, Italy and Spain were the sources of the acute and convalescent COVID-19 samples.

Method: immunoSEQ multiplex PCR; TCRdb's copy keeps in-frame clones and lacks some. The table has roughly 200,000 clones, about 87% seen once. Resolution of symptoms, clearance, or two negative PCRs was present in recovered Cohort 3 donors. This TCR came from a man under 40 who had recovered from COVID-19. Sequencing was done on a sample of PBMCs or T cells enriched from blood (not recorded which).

The CDR3 nucleotides read TGTGCCAGCAGTGCCCTTAGCGGGAGGGCCGACTTTACGCAGTATTTT. Translating it yields CASSALSGRADFTQYF. The chain couples TRBV6-1 to TRBJ2-3, with 11 bases lining up with TRBD2. The CDR3 is made up of 16 amino acids. Germline CDR1 and CDR2: MNHNS and SASEGT. J was trimmed by 8 bases and V by 4 bases; bases with no gene match: 11.